This TCR beta chain was sequenced during a study of graft-versus-host responses after intestinal transplantation. Study-level information: Recipients had transplants, and these were multivisceral, liver-intestinal, or isolated intestinal. Anti-thymocyte globulin induction, then tacrolimus and steroids for about three years, went to all recipients.

TCRdb's copy holds only in-frame clones and misses some; the assay was immunoSEQ multiplex PCR. This table holds tens of thousands of clones, 92% found once. Broader study findings: Some patients had graft-donor T cell macrochimerism, and their allografts showed high graft-versus-host to host-versus-graft clonal ratios. Early after transplant, HvG declines were associated with peak levels of circulating GvH clones.

On this clone itself: Its antigen remains unknown.

The receptor's source is a human patient who received an intestinal transplant, so some T cells may come from the graft donor. The sequencing here drew on PBMCs, taken 98 days after intestinal transplantation.

The CDR3 reads CASSLVPLSSQGYEQYF. CDR3 sequence (DNA): TGTGCCAGCAGCTTAGTCCCTCTCTCCAGCCAAGGCTACGAGCAGTACTTC. The J gene is TRBJ2-7, the V gene TRBV7-6; D uncertain. The germline V gene has CDR1 SGHVS and CDR2 FNYEAQ. Trimming removed 1 base at V and 3 bases at J, with 19 bases between. The CDR3 totals 17 residues.